The T cell receptor (beta chain) under discussion was sequenced for a study of cytomegalovirus exposure and HLA in healthy donors. Looking at the study overall: The same platform as the 500 to 700 first-cohort repertoires was used for the roughly 130 validation repertoires, a later analysis reported.

TCRdb keeps only in-frame clones here, not all; method: immunoSEQ multiplex PCR. The profile shows over 150,000 clones, approximately 89% of them singletons. These donors were members of the approximately 120-subject validation cohort, a group separate from the approximately 670-subject first cohort. Comments on this clone: Its antigen is not known.

Notes on the study in general: The classifier was said to identify cytomegalovirus status with high specificity and sensitivity.

This CDR3 spans 14 amino acids. V lost 3 bases to trimming and J lost 7 bases, with 13 bases between them. Germline V lookup: CDR1 MNHEY, CDR2 SMNVEV (reference sequence). Sequenced sample: PBMCs. The clonotype originates from a woman aged 18 to 35 in good health and CMV-seropositive. The rearrangement joins TRBV27 to TRBJ1-5; D not resolved. CDR3 amino acids: CASSLWEGIQPQHF. CDR3 sequence (DNA): TGTGCCAGCAGTTTGTGGGAGGGAATCCAGCCCCAGCATTTT.